This TCR beta chain was identified during a study of blood T cells in healthy people across ages. Study at large: With template switching, about one barcoded beta molecule was captured per two T cells.

Regarding this clonotype: What it binds is unknown. Here the CDR3 omits its conserved ending phenylalanine or tryptophan, so a read error is the likely source.

Study-wide findings and caveats: Calculation of diversity from one million T cells yielded estimates considered to be underestimates.

The use of a sample-barcoded 5' primer and a J-beta primer mix characterized a second PCR of about 7 to 12 cycles. TCRdb passed the 5' RACE reads through MiXCR, listing each CDR3 protein once. Among approximately 320,000 distinct CDR3 sequences listed, roughly 26% were seen once. Healthy Caucasians from Russia aged about 6 to 95 served as donors. The source is a woman in her seventies in good health. Sequences were obtained from blood.

CDR3 nucleotide sequence: TGTGCCAGCAGCTTAGGGAGGCGGGCTTTCACAGATACGCAGTATGTT. Translated, it gives CASSLGRRAFTDTQYV. The J gene is TRBJ2-3, the V gene TRBV7-2; D perhaps matches TRBD2 (5 bases). With 1 base removed from V and 2 bases from J, the gap between germline ends came to 13 bases. Germline V gene data show CDR1 as SGHTA and CDR2 as FQGNSA. CDR3 length equals 16 residues.